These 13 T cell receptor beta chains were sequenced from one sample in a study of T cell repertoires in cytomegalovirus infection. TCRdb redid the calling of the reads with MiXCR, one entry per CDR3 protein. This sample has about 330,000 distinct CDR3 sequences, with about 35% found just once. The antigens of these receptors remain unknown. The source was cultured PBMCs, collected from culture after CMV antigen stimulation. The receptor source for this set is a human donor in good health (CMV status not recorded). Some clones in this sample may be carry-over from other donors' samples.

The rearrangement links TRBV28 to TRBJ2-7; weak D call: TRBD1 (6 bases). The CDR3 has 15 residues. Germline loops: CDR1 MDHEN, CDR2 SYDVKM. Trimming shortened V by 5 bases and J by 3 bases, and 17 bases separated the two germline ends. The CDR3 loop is CASSAYRDPNYEQYF. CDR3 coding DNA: TGTGCCAGCAGTGCGTACAGGGATCCCAACTACGAGCAGTACTTC.

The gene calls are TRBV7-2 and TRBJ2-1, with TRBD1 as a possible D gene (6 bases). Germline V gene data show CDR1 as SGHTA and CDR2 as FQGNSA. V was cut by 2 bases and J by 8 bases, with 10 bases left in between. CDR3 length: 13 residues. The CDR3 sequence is CASSLKTGYEQFF. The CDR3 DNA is TGTGCCAGCAGCTTAAAGACAGGATATGAGCAGTTCTTC.

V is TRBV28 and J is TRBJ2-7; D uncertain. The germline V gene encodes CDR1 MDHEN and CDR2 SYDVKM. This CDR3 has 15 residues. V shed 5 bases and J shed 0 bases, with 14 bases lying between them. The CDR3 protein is CASSPPSGSSYEQYF. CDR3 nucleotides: TGTGCCAGCAGTCCGCCTTCAGGATCCTCCTACGAGCAGTACTTC.

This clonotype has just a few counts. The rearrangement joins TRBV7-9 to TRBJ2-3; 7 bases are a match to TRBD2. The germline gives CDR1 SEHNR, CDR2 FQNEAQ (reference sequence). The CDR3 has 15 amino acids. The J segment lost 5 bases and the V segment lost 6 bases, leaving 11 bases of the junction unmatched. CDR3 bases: TGTGCCAGCAGTCTAGGGAGGGATGGGAGAGATACGCAGTATTTT. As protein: CASSLGRDGRDTQYF.

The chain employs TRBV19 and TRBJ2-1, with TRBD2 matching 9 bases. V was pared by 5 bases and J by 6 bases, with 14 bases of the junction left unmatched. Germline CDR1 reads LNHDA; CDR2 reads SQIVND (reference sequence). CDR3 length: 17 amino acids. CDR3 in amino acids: CASSFHLAGDKSNEQFF. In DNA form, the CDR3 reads TGTGCCAGTAGTTTTCATTTAGCGGGAGACAAATCCAATGAGCAGTTCTTC.

The DNA of the CDR3 is TGTGCCAGCAAACTTCCCCTGAACACCGGGGAGCTGTTTTTT. This gives the protein CASKLPLNTGELFF. This rearrangement joins TRBV12-3 or TRBV12-4 to TRBJ2-2, with unresolved D. The CDR3 has 14 amino acids. The V gene lost 7 bases and the J gene lost 1 base, with 10 bases spanning the gap.

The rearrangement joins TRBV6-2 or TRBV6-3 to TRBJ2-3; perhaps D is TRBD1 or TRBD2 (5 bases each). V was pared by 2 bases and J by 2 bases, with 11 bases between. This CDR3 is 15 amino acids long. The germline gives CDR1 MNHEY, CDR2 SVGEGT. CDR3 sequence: CASSYRGRDTDTQYF. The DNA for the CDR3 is TGTGCCAGCAGTTACAGGGGCCGGGACACAGATACGCAGTATTTT.

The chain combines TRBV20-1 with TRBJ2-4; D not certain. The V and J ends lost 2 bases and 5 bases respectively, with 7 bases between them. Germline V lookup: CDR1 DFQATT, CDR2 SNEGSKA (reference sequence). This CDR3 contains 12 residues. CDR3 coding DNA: TGCAGTGCTAGATTCAGCCAAAACATTCAGTACTTC. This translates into CSARFSQNIQYF.

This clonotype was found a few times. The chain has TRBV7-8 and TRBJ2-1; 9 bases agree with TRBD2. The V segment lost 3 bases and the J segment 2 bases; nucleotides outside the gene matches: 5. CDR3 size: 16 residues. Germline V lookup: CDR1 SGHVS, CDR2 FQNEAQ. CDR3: CASSFRLAGPYNEQFF. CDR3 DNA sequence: TGTGCCAGCAGCTTTCGGCTAGCGGGACCCTACAATGAGCAGTTCTTC.

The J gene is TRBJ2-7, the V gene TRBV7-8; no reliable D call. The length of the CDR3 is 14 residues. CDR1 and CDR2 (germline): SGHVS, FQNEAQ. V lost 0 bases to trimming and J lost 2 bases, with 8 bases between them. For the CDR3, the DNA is TGTGCCAGCAGCTTAGCCCAGTATACCTACGAGCAGTACGTC. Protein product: CASSLAQYTYEQYV.

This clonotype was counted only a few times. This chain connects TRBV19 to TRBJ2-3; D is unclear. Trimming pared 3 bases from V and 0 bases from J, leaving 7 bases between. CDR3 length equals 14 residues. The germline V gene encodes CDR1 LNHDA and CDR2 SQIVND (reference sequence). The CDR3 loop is CASSMTVSTDTQYF. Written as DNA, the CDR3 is TGTGCCAGTAGTATGACGGTTAGCACAGATACGCAGTATTTT.

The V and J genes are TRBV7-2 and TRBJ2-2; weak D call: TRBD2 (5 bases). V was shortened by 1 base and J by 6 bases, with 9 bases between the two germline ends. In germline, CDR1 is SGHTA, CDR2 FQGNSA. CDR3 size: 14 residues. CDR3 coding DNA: TGTGCCAGCAGCTTAGTATCTAGCCCCGGGGAGCTGTTTTTT. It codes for CASSLVSSPGELFF.

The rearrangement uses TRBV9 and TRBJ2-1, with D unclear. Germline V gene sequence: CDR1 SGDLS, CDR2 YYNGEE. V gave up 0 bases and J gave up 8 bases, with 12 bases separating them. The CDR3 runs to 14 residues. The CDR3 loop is CASSVGSSIHEQFF. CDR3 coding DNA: TGTGCCAGCAGCGTAGGTTCCTCCATCCATGAGCAGTTCTTC.